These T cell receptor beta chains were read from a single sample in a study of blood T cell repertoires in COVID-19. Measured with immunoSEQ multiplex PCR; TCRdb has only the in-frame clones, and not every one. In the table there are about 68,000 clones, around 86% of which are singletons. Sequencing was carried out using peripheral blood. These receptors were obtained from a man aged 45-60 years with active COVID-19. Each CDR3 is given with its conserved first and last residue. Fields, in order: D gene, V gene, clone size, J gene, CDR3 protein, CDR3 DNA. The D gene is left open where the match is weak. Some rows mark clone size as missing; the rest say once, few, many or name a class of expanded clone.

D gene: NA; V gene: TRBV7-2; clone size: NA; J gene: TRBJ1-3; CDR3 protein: CASSSCSRLPGNTIYF; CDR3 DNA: TGTGCCAGCAGCTCATGTAGTCGTTTACCTGGAAACACCATATATTTT
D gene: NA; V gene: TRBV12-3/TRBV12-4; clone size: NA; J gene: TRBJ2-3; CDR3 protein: CASSGQLTDTQYF; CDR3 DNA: TGTGCCAGCAGCGGACAGTTGACAGATACGCAGTATTTT
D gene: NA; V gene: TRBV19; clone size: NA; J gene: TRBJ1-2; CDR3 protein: CASSIRMGDRDGYTF; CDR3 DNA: TGTGCCAGTAGTATAAGGATGGGAGATAGAGATGGCTACACCTTC
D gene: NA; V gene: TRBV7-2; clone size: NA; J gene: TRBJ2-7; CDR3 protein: CASRLRGQTSYEQYF; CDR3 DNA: TGTGCCAGCAGACTCAGGGGCCAGACTTCCTACGAGCAGTACTTC
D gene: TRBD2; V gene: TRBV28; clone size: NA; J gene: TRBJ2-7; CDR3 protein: CASSLGGAEQYF; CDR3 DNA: TGTGCCAGCAGTTTGGGAGGGGCGGAGCAGTACTTC
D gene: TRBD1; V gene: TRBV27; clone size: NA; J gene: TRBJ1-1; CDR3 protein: CASRILGQGKNTEAFF; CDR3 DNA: TGTGCCAGCAGGATTTTGGGACAGGGGAAAAACACTGAAGCTTTCTTT
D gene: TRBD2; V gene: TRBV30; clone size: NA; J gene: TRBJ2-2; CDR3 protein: CAWNAGGPGGELFF; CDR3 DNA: TGTGCCTGGAACGCGGGGGGGCCTGGCGGGGAGCTGTTTTTT
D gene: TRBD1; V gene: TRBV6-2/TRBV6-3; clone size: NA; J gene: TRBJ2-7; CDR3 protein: CASSYRGQGSSEQYF; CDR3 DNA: TGTGCCAGCAGTTATAGGGGGCAGGGGTCTTCTGAGCAGTACTTC
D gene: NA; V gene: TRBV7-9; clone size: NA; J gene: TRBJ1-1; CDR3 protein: CASSLEAGLTEAFF; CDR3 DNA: TGTGCCAGCAGCTTAGAGGCAGGGTTGACTGAAGCTTTCTTT
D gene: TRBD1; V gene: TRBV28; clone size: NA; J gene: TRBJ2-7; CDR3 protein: CASSPRDRGPYEQYF; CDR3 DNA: TGTGCCAGCAGCCCACGGGACAGGGGTCCCTACGAGCAGTACTTC
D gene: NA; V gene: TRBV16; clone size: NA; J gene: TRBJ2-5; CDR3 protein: CASSQYREETQYF; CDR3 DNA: TGTGCCAGCAGCCAATACAGGGAGGAGACCCAGTACTTC
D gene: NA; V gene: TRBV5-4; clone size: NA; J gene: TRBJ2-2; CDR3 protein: CASSSYRASTGELFF; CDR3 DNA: TGTGCCAGCAGCTCCTACAGGGCCTCCACCGGGGAGCTGTTTTTT
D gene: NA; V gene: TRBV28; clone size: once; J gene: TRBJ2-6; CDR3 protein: CASNKISSGANVLTF; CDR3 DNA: TGTGCCAGCAATAAGATTAGCTCTGGGGCCAACGTCCTGACTTTC
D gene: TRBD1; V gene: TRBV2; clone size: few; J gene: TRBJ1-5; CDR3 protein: CASTSYRGLNQPQHF; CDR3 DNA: TGTGCCAGCACCTCCTACAGGGGCCTCAATCAGCCCCAGCATTTT
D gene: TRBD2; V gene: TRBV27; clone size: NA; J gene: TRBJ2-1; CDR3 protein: CASSLWTSGVLNEQFF; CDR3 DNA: TGTGCCAGCAGTTTATGGACTAGCGGGGTACTAAATGAGCAGTTCTTC
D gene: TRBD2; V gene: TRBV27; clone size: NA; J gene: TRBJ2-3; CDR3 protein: CASSFGLATDTQYF; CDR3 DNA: TGTGCCAGCAGTTTCGGACTAGCGACAGATACGCAGTATTTT
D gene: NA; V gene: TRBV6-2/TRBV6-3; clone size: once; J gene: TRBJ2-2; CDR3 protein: CASSYSSSRGVVELFF; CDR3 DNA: TGTGCCAGCAGTTACTCGTCTAGCAGGGGTGTTGTGGAGCTGTTTTTT
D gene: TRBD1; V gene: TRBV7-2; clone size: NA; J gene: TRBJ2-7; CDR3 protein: CASSLRDRDAYEQYF; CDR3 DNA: TGTGCCAGCAGCCTCCGGGACAGGGATGCCTACGAGCAGTACTTC
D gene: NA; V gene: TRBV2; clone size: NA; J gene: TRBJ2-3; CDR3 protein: CASTQQGLPGTDTQYF; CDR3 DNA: TGTGCCAGCACCCAACAAGGACTCCCTGGCACAGATACGCAGTATTTT